The source of this TCR beta chain is a study of blood T cell repertoires in COVID-19. Overall study: PBMCs, B-cell-depleted T cells, or T cells provided the cDNA or gDNA that made up the material.

Contact with a PCR-confirmed or clinician-diagnosed COVID-19 case occurred within 2 weeks of entry. TCRdb's table, derived via immunoSEQ multiplex PCR, lists solely in-frame clones and lacks some. This sample has approximately 300,000 clones, with about 85% found just once. From germline, CDR1 is LNHDA and CDR2 SQIVND (reference sequence). The V and J ends lost 4 bases and 7 bases, in that order; junction bases with no gene match: 6. This CDR3 region has 15 residues. Sequenced input: PBMCs or T cells enriched from blood (not recorded which). The rearrangement joins TRBV19 to TRBJ2-1, with 11 bases that match TRBD1. This TCR derives from a woman between 25 and 40 years old who had been exposed to COVID-19. The CDR3 coding sequence is TGTGCCAGTAGTACAGGGACAGGGGGAGTTAATGAGCAGTTCTTC. Translation gives CASSTGTGGVNEQFF. Variable domain in full (rest from reference TRBV19 and TRBJ2-1): DGGITQSPKYLFRKEGQNVTLSCEQNLNHDAMYWYRQDPGQGLRLIYYSQIVNDFQKGDIAEGYSVSREKKESFPLTVTSAQKNPTAFYLCASSTGTGGVNEQFFGPGTRLTVL.